This TCR beta chain was sequenced during a study of CD8 T cells in ankylosing spondylitis (dated by TCRdb to about 2017). At the level of the whole study: To find TCR variants linked to disease, the study profiled T cell receptor beta repertoires in ankylosing spondylitis patients and healthy donors. In total, the full study cohort was made up of roughly 110 healthy donors and about two dozen ankylosing spondylitis patients. Peripheral blood samples were taken, and synovial fluid was additionally collected from ankylosing spondylitis patients. Study-level results and caveats: The disease-linked clones were reported to be significantly enriched in matched synovial fluid samples from ankylosing spondylitis patients. Some motif variants were previously reported in synovial fluid and blood of reactive arthritis patients, suggesting common disease-initiation mechanisms. The disease-linked clones showed a CD8+ phenotype and occurred at relatively low frequencies in peripheral blood. A TCR beta motif made up of several highly homologous amino acid variants appeared to be characteristic of blood from ankylosing spondylitis patients.

Inclusive of the bounding cysteine and phenylalanine, the CDR3 is 17 residues long. Only the CDR3 DNA stays, 51 bases, in frame from base 1. From a lookup of the germline V gene, CDR1 and CDR2 are SGHRS and YFSETQ. V is cut back by 7 bases and J by 7 bases, with 13 bases in the junction unmatched. The data were produced on an Illumina HiSeq 2500. TCR beta libraries were prepared by quantitative 5'-RACE with molecular barcodes. The original methods were these. A new computational method, built on a probabilistic model of VDJ rearrangement, was used to identify disease-linked TCR variants. TCRdb trimmed the raw reads at Q25, called clones with MiXCR and kept productive beta chains. Duplicate CDR3 protein sequences are folded into a single record with the most common DNA and genes. These V and J calls derive from TCRdb rather than the authors' analysis. Counted in this sample were about 300,000 distinct CDR3 sequences; 9.5% to 13% of them appeared once. Together, the top ten hold roughly a tenth of the sample.

Note on this clonotype: Its antigen has not been determined. No much larger clonotype is one base removed from it; base qualities were not supplied.

Sequenced sample: blood, either unsorted or a sorted T cell fraction (not recorded which). This clonotype was obtained from a female donor with ankylosing spondylitis or in good health (not recorded which). The rearranged segments are TRBV5-1 and TRBJ2-1; a stretch of 14 junction bases matches TRBD2. The CDR3: CASSGLAGGPRGNEQFF. The DNA sequence reads TGCGCCAGCTCAGGACTAGCGGGAGGACCGCGGGGAAATGAGCAGTTCTTC.